This T cell receptor beta chain derives from a study of T cell responses to AZD1222 COVID-19 vaccine. The ends lost 8 bases at V and 8 bases at J; junction bases unmatched: 7. CDR3 length: 13 residues. Germline CDR1 is MNHEY and CDR2 is SVGAGI. The repertoire was sequenced with immunoSEQ multiplex PCR; TCRdb's copy has only in-frame clones and lacks some. The top ten clones hold around 2% of a sample with about 180,000 clones, 90% to 95% of them seen once. Sequences were derived from peripheral blood, sampled on day 0 of AZD1222 vaccination. The chain uses TRBV6-5 and TRBJ1-4; 8 bases match TRBD1. The clonotype comes from an adult in good health. CDR3 sequence: CASSRQGWEKLFF. Written as DNA, the CDR3 is TGTGCCAGCTCGCGACAGGGGTGGGAAAAACTGTTTTTT.